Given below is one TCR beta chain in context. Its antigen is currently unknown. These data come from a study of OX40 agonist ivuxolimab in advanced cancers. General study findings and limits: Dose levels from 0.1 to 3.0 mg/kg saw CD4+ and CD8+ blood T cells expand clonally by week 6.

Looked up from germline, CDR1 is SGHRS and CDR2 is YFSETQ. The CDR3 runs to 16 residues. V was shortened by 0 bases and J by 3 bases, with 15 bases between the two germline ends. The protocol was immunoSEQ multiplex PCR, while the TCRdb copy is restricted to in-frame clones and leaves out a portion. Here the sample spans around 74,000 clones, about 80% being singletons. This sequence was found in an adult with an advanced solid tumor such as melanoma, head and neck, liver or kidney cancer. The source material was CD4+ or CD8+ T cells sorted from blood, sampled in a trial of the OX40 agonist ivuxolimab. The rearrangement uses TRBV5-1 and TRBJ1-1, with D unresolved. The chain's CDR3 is CASSLGFRRSDTEAFF. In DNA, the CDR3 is TGCGCCAGCAGCTTGGGGTTCCGCAGATCGGACACTGAAGCTTTCTTT.